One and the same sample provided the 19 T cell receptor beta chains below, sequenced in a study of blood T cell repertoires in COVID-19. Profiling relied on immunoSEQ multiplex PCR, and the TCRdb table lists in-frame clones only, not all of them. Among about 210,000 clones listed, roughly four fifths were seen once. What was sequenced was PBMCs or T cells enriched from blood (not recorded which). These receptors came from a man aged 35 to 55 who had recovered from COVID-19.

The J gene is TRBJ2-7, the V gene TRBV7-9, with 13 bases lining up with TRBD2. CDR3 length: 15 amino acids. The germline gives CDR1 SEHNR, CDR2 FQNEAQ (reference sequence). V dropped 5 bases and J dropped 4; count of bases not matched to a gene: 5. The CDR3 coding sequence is TGTGCCAGCAGCCAGGGACTAGCGGGGCCATACGAGCAGTACTTC. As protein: CASSQGLAGPYEQYF.

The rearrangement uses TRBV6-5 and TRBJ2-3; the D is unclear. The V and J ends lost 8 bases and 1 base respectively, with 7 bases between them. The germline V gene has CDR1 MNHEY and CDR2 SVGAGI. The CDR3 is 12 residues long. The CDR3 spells CASDDCTDTQYF. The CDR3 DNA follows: TGTGCCAGCGACGACTGCACAGATACGCAGTATTTT.

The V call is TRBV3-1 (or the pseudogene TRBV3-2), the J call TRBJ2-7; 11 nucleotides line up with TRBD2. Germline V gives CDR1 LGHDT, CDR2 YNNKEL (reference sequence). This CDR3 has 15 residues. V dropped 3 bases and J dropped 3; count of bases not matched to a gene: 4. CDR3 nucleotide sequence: TGTGCCAGCAGCCAGGCTAGCGGGGGGTTCTACGAGCAGTACTTC. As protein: CASSQASGGFYEQYF.

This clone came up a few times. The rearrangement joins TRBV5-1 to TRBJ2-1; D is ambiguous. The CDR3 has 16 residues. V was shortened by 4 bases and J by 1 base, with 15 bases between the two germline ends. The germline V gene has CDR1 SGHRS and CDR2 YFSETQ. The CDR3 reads CASSEKWPLSYNEQFF. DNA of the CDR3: TGCGCCAGCAGCGAGAAGTGGCCACTATCCTACAATGAGCAGTTCTTC.

CDR3: CASSNQGGSGNTIYF. The CDR3 DNA reads as TGTGCCAGCAGTAACCAGGGTGGCTCTGGAAACACCATATATTTT. The V call is TRBV2, the J call TRBJ1-3; D possibly corresponds to TRBD1 (5 bases). The germline CDR1 and CDR2 sequences are SNHLY and FYNNEI. V lost 5 bases, J lost 0 bases, and 11 bases lay in between. The CDR3 sequence is 15 residues long.

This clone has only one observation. The CDR3 protein is CASSPDQETQYF. CDR3 DNA sequence: TGTGCCAGCAGCCCGGACCAAGAGACCCAGTACTTC. The rearrangement joins TRBV7-2 to TRBJ2-5, with unresolved D. The CDR3 runs 12 residues. Trimming cost V 5 bases and J 0 bases, with 4 bases left between them. The germline V gene has CDR1 SGHTA and CDR2 FQGNSA.

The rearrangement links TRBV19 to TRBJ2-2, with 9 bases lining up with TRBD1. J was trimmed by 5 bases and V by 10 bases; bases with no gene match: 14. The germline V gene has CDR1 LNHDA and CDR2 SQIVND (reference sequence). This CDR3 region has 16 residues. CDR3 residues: CATRDREKGTTGELFF. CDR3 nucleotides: TGTGCCACCCGGGACAGGGAAAAAGGGACGACCGGGGAGCTGTTTTTT.

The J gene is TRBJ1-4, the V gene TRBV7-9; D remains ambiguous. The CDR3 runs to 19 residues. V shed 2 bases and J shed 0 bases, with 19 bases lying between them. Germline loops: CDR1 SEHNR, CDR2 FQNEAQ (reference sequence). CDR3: CASSLSLGREATTNEKLFF. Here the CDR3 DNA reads TGTGCCAGCAGCTTAAGTTTAGGGAGAGAGGCGACAACTAATGAAAAACTGTTTTTT. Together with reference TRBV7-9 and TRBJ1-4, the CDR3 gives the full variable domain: DTGVSQNPRHKITKRGQNVTFRCDPISEHNRLYWYRQTLGQGPEFLTYFQNEAQLEKSRLLSDRFSAERPKGSFSTLEIQRTEQGDSAMYLCASSLSLGREATTNEKLFFGSGTQLSVL.

The CDR3 loop is CASSLGPGLGAETQYF. CDR3 coding DNA: TGTGCCAGCAGCTTGGGGCCGGGACTAGGTGCGGAGACCCAGTACTTC. The rearrangement uses TRBV5-4 and TRBJ2-5; 8 bases line up with TRBD2. The germline V gene encodes CDR1 SGHNT and CDR2 YYREEE (reference sequence). The CDR3 consists of 16 residues. J was trimmed by 5 bases and V by 0 bases; bases with no gene match: 9. Full variable domain (remainder filled in from reference TRBV5-4 and TRBJ2-5): ETGVTQSPTHLIKTRGQQVTLRCSSQSGHNTVSWYQQALGQGPQFIFQYYREEENGRGNFPPRFSGLQFPNYSSELNVNALELDDSALYLCASSLGPGLGAETQYFGPGTRLLVL.

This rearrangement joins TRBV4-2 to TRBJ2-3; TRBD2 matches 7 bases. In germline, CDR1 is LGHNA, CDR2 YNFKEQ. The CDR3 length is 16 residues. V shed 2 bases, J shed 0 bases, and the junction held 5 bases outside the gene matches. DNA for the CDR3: TGTGCCAGCAGCCAAAGATCGCGGGGGAGCACAGATACGCAGTATTTT. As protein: CASSQRSRGSTDTQYF.

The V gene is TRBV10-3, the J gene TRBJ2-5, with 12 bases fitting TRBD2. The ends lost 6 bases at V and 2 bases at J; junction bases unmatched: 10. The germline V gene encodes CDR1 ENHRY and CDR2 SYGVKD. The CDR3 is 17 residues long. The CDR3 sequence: CAISPGLAGYTQETQYF. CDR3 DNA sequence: TGTGCCATCAGCCCCGGACTAGCGGGGTATACTCAAGAGACCCAGTACTTC.

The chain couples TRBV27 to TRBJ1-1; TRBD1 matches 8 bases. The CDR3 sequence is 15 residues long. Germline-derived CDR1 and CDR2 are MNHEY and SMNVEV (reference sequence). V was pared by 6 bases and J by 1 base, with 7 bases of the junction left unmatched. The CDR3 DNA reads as TGTGCCAGCAGAAGCGCCGGGACAGGGAACACTGAAGCTTTCTTT. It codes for CASRSAGTGNTEAFF.

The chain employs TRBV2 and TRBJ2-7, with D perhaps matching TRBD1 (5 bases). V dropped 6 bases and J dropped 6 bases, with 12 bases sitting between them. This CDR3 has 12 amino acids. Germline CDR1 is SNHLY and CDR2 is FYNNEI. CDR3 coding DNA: TGTGCCAGCAGCCAAGGGGTTGGCGAGCAGTACTTC. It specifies CASSQGVGEQYF.

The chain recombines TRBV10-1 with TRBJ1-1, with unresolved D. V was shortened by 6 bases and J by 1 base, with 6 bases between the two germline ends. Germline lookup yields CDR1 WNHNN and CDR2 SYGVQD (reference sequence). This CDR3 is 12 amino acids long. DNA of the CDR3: TGCGCCAGCAGCTCAGGGAACACTGAAGCTTTCTTT. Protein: CASSSGNTEAFF.

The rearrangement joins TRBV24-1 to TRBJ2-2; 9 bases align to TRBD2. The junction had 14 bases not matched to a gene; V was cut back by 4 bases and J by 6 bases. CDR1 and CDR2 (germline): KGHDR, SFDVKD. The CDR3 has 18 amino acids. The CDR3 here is CATSDPSSGNTQAGELFF. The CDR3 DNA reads TGTGCCACCAGTGACCCCTCTAGCGGGAATACCCAAGCCGGGGAGCTGTTTTTT.

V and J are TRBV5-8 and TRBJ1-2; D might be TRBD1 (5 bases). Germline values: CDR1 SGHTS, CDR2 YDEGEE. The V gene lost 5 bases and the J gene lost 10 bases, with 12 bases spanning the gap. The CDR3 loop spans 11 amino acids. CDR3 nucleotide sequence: TGTGCCAGCAGTCGAGCAGGGTTCTACACCTTC. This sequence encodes CASSRAGFYTF.

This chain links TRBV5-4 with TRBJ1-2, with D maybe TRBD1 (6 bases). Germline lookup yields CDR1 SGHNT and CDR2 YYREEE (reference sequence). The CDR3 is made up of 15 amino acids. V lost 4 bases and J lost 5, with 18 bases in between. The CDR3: CASSPGTRHTYGYTF. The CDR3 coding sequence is TGTGCCAGCAGCCCAGGGACACGTCATACGTATGGCTACACCTTC.

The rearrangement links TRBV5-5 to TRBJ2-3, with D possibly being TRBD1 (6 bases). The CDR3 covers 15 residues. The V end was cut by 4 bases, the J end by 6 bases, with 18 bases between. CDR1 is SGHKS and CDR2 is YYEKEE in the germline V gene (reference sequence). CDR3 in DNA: TGTGCCAGCAGCCCGGTGGCAGGGGTGACCGATACGCAGTATTTT. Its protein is CASSPVAGVTDTQYF. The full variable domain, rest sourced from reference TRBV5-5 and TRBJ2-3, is DAGVTQSPTHLIKTRGQQVTLRCSPISGHKSVSWYQQVLGQGPQFIFQYYEKEERGRGNFPDRFSARQFPNYSSELNVNALLLGDSALYLCASSPVAGVTDTQYFGPGTRLTVL.

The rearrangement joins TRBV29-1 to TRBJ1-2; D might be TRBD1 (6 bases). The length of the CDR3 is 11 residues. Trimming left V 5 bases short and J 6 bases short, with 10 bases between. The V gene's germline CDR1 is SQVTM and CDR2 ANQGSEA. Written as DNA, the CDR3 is TGCAGCGTTCAGGGGTCTCATGGCTACACCTTC. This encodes CSVQGSHGYTF.